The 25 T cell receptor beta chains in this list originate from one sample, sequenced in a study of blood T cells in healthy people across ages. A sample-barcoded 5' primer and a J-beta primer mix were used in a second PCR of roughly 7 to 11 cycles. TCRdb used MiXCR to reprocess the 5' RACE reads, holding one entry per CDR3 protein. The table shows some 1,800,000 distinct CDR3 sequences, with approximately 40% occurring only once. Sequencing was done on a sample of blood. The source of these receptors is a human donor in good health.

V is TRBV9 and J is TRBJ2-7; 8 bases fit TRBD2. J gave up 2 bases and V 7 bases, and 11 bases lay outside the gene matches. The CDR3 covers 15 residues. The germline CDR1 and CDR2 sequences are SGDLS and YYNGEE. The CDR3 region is CASAPGGLNTYEQYF. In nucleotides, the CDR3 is TGTGCCAGCGCTCCGGGGGGGCTGAACACCTACGAGCAGTACTTC.

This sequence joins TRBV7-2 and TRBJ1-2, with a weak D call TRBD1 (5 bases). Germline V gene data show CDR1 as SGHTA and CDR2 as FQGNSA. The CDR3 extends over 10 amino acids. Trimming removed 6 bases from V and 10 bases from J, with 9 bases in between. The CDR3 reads CASREGPYTF. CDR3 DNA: TGTGCCAGCAGAGAGGGGCCCTACACCTTC.

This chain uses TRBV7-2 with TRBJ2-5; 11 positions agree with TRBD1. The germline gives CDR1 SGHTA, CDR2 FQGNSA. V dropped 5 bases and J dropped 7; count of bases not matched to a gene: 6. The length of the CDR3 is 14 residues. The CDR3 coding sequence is TGTGCCAGCAGCCCTGGACAGGGGGCGGGGACCCAGTACTTC. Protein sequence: CASSPGQGAGTQYF. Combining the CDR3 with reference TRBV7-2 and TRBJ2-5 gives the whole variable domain GAGVSQSPSNKVTEKGKDVELRCDPISGHTALYWYRQSLGQGLEFLIYFQGNSAPDKSGLPSDRFSAERTGGSVSTLTIQRTQQEDSAVYLCASSPGQGAGTQYFGPGTRLLVL.

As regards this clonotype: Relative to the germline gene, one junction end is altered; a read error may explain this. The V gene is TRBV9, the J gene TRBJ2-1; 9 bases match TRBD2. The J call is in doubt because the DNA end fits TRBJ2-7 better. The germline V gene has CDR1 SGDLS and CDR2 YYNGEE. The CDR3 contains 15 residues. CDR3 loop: CASGVALAGVHEQYF. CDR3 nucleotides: TGTGCCAGCGGCGTAGCATTAGCGGGGGTTCATGAGCAGTACTTC.

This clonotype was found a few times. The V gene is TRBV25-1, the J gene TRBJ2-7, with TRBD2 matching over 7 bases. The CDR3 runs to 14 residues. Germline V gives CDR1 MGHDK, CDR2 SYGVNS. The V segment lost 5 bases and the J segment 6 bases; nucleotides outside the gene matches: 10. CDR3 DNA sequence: TGTGCCAGCAGTTTAACGGGAGGCTACCGCGAGCAGTACTTC. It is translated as CASSLTGGYREQYF.

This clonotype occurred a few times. Here the CDR3 reads CASSSTSGFGTQYF. CDR3 nucleotides: TGTGCCAGCAGCTCCACTAGCGGGTTTGGGACCCAGTACTTC. The chain carries TRBV7-2 and TRBJ2-5; 9 bases are shared with TRBD2. CDR1 and CDR2 from the germline V gene are SGHTA and FQGNSA. V dropped 4 bases and J dropped 7; count of bases not matched to a gene: 7. This CDR3 spans 14 amino acids.

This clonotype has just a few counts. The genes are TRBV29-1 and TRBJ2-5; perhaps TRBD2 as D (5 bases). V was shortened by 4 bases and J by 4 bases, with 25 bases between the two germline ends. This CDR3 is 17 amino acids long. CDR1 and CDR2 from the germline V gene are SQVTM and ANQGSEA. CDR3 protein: CSVGFLATRPHGETQYF. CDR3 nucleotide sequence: TGCAGCGTTGGTTTCCTCGCCACTAGGCCACATGGAGAGACCCAGTACTTC.

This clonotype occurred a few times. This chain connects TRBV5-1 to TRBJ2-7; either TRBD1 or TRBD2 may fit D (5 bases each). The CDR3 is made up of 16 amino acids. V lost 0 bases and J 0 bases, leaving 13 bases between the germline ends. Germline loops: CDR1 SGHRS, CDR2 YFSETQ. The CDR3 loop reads CASSLARGLLSYEQYF. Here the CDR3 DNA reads TGCGCCAGCAGCTTGGCCCGGGGCCTCCTCTCCTACGAGCAGTACTTC.

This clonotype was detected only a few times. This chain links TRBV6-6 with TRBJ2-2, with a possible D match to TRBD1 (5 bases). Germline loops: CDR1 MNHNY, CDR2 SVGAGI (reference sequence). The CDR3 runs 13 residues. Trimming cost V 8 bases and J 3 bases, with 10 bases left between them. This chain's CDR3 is CASLGQYTGELFF. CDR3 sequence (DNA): TGTGCCAGCTTGGGGCAGTACACCGGGGAGCTGTTTTTT.

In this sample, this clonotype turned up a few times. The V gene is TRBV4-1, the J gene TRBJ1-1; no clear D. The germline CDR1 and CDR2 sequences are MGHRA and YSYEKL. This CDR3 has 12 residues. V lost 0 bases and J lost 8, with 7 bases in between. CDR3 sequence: CASSQDVGEAFF. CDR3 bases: TGCGCCAGCAGCCAAGATGTGGGGGAAGCTTTCTTT.

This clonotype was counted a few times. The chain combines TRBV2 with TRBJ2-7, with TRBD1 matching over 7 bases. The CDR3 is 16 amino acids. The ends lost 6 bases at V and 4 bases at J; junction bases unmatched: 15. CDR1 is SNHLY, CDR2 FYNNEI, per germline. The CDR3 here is CASRGRTGVVAYEQYF. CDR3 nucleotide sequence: TGTGCCAGCAGAGGACGTACAGGGGTGGTTGCGTACGAGCAGTACTTC. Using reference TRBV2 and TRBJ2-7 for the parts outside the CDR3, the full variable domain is EPEVTQTPSHQVTQMGQEVILRCVPISNHLYFYWYRQILGQKVEFLVSFYNNEISEKSEIFDDQFSVERPDGSNFTLKIRSTKLEDSAMYFCASRGRTGVVAYEQYFGPGTRLTVT.

The CDR3 sequence is CSVGTGAGQPQHF. In DNA form, the CDR3 reads TGCAGCGTCGGGACAGGGGCAGGGCAGCCCCAGCATTTT. This rearrangement joins TRBV29-1 to TRBJ1-5; 10 nucleotides align to TRBD1. Per germline, CDR1 SQVTM and CDR2 ANQGSEA. The CDR3 loop spans 13 amino acids. Germline trimming cut 6 bases from V and 7 bases from J; bases unmatched to any gene: 6.

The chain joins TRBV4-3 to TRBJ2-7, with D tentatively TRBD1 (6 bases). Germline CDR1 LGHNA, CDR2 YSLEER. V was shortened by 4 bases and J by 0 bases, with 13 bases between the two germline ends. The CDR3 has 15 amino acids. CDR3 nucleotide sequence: TGCGCCAGCAGCCGTAATACAGGGAGCTCCTACGAGCAGTACTTC. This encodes CASSRNTGSSYEQYF.

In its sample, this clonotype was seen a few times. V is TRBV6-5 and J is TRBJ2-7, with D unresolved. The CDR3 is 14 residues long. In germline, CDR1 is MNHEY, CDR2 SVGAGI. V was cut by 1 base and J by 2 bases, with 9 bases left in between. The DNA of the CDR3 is TGTGCCAGCAGTTACTTTGGGGAACCCTACGAGCAGTACTTC. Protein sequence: CASSYFGEPYEQYF.

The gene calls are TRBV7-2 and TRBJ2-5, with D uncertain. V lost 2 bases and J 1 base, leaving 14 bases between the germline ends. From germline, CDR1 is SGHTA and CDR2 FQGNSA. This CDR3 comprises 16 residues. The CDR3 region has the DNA TGTGCCAGCAGCTTATCGGAAACCCGCGGCCAAGAGACCCAGTACTTC. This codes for CASSLSETRGQETQYF.

The CDR3 bases are TGTGCCAGCAGCTTAAACAGGGGTTTGGGATCACCCCTCCACTTT. This translates into CASSLNRGLGSPLHF. The genes are TRBV7-9 and TRBJ1-6; 7 bases line up with TRBD1. The germline V gene encodes CDR1 SEHNR and CDR2 FQNEAQ (reference sequence). CDR3 length: 15 amino acids. J gave up 10 bases and V 2 bases, and 8 bases lay outside the gene matches.

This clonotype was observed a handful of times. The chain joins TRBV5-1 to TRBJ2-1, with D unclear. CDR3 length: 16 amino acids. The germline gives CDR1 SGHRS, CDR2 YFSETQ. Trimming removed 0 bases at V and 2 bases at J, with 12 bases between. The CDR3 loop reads CASSLGATRTYNEQFF. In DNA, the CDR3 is TGCGCCAGCAGCTTGGGGGCGACAAGAACCTACAATGAGCAGTTCTTC.

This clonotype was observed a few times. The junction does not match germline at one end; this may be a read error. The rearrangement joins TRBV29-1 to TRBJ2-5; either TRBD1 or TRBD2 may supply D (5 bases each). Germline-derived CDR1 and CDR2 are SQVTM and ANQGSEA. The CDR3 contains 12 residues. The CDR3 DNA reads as TGCAGCGTGGAAGCATGGGGACAGACCCAGTACTTC. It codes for CSVEAWGQTQYF.

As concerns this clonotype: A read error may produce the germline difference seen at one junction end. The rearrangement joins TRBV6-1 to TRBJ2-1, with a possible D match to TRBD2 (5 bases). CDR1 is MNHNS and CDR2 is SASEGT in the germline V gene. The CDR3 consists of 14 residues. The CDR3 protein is CASRASGSANEQFF. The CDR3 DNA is TGCGCCAGCAGAGCCTCGGGGAGCGCGAATGAGCAGTTCTTC.

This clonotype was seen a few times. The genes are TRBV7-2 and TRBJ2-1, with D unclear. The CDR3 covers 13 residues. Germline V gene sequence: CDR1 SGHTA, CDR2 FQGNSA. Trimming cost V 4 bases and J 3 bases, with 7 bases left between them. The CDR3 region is CASSWADYNEQFF. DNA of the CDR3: TGTGCCAGCAGCTGGGCGGACTACAATGAGCAGTTCTTC.

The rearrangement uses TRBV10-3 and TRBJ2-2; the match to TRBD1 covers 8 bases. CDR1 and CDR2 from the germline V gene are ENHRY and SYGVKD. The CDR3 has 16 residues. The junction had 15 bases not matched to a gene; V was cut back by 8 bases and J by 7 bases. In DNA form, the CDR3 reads TGTGCCATCCCTGGGGTTCGGACAGGGATCATCGGGGAGCTGTTTTTT. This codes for CAIPGVRTGIIGELFF.

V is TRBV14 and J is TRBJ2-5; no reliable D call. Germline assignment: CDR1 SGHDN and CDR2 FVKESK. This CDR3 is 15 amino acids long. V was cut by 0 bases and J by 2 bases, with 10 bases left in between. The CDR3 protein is CASSQEIARQETQYF. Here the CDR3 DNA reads TGTGCCAGCAGCCAAGAGATTGCCCGGCAAGAGACCCAGTACTTC.

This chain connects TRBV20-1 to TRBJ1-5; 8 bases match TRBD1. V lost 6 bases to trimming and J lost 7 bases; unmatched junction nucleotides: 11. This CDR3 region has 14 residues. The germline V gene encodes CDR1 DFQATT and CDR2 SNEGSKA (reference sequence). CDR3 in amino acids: CSASLTGEDQPQHF. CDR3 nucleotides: TGCAGTGCCAGTCTGACAGGGGAGGACCAGCCCCAGCATTTT.

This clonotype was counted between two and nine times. DNA for the CDR3: TGTGCCAGCAGCCAAGTTTTCTTCGGGAGACGCTCCTACGAGCAGTACTTC. Amino acids: CASSQVFFGRRSYEQYF. The chain recombines TRBV3-1 with TRBJ2-7, with D perhaps TRBD2 (6 bases). Germline CDR1 LGHDT, CDR2 YNNKEL (reference sequence). Trimming stripped 1 base from V and 0 bases from J, with 16 bases between. This CDR3 is built from 17 residues.

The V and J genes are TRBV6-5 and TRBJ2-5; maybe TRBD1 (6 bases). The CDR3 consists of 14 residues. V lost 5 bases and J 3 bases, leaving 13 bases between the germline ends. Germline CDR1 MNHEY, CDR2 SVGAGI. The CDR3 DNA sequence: TGTGCCAGCAGTGATACAGGGACCGAAGAGACCCAGTACTTC. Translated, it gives CASSDTGTEETQYF.